What follows are 15 T cell receptor beta chains derived from one specimen sequenced in a study of control samples from healthy donors and cancer patients. The table came from immunoSEQ multiplex PCR; TCRdb's copy has only in-frame clones and leaves some out. The data hold about 25,000 clones, with approximately 85% observed a single time. What was sequenced was PBMCs. These receptors were collected from a woman aged 55-75 years with head and neck cancer.

This clone was seen just once. The chain uses TRBV27 and TRBJ1-1; 7 positions agree with TRBD1. Germline CDR1 is MNHEY and CDR2 is SMNVEV (reference sequence). The CDR3 length is 16 residues. V shed 2 bases and J 3 bases; nucleotides not matched to a gene: 9. CDR3 coding DNA: TGTGCCAGCAGTTTAGAGACAGGGAACGGGTACACTGAAGCTTTCTTT. It codes for CASSLETGNGYTEAFF.

The chain links TRBV30 to TRBJ1-2; D is unclear. The CDR3 contains 12 residues. The ends were cut back, 6 bases at V and 3 bases at J, with 11 bases in the middle. From germline, CDR1 is GTSNPN and CDR2 SVGIG (reference sequence). CDR3 DNA sequence: TGTGCCTGCCTTCCGATCTACTATGGCTACACCTTC. Translation gives CACLPIYYGYTF. The whole variable domain, remainder taken from reference TRBV30 and TRBJ1-2, is SQTIHQWPATLVQPVGSPLSLECTVEGTSNPNLYWYRQAAGRGLQLLFYSVGIGQISSEVPQNLSASRPQDRQFILSSKKLLLSDSGFYLCACLPIYYGYTFGSGTRLTVV.

This clone has only a few counts. An end of the junction differs from the germline gene, which may be a read error. J is TRBJ2-3 and V is TRBV7-7; the D gene is possibly TRBD2 (6 bases). This CDR3 is 15 amino acids long. The germline CDR1 and CDR2 sequences are SSHAT and FNYEAQ (reference sequence). CDR3 in DNA: TGTGCTAGCAGCTTAGCGGTAGGTGGCACAGATACGCAGTATTTT. Its translation is CASSLAVGGTDTQYF.

CDR3 in amino acids: CASSESLSRSPPNEQYF. CDR3 nucleotide sequence: TGCGCCAGCAGTGAGTCGCTCTCCCGGAGCCCCCCAAACGAGCAGTACTTC. The rearrangement joins TRBV10-2 to TRBJ2-7; no firm D call. CDR1 WSHSY and CDR2 SAAADI come from the germline V gene. V shed 0 bases and J shed 5 bases, with 20 bases lying between them. The CDR3 loop spans 17 amino acids.

By its share, this clone is medium-sized. V and J are TRBV2 and TRBJ1-5; the D is unclear. The V and J ends lost 5 bases and 6 bases respectively, with 14 bases between them. Germline CDR1 is SNHLY and CDR2 is FYNNEI. The CDR3 has 14 residues. This CDR3 is CASSSERKAQPQHF. The CDR3 nucleotides read TGTGCCAGCAGTTCTGAGCGGAAGGCTCAGCCCCAGCATTTT.

The gene calls are TRBV2 and TRBJ1-5; no definite D call. The CDR3 has 13 amino acids. Germline V gives CDR1 SNHLY, CDR2 FYNNEI. V lost 6 bases and J 0 bases, leaving 6 bases between the germline ends. CDR3 bases: TGTGCCAGCAGGGATTTTAGCAATCAGCCCCAGCATTTT. Protein sequence: CASRDFSNQPQHF.

The V gene is TRBV24-1, the J gene TRBJ1-1, with 7 bases matching TRBD1. After removal of 3 bases from V and 8 bases from J, the junction contained 5 bases not matched to a gene. CDR3 length equals 13 residues. Germline lookup yields CDR1 KGHDR and CDR2 SFDVKD. The CDR3 bases are TGTGCCACCAGTGATATGACAGGGTCAGAAGCTTTCTTT. It translates to CATSDMTGSEAFF.

The chain has TRBV4-3 and TRBJ1-1; TRBD1 might be the D (5 bases). This CDR3 region has 15 residues. The V gene lost 0 bases and the J gene lost 1 base, with 9 bases spanning the gap. Germline V gene sequence: CDR1 LGHNA, CDR2 YSLEER. This chain's CDR3 is CASSQDGRANTEAFF. The CDR3 DNA reads as TGCGCCAGCAGCCAAGACGGCAGGGCGAACACTGAAGCTTTCTTT.

V and J are TRBV25-1 and TRBJ2-3; D gene uncertain. V dropped 6 bases and J dropped 6 bases, with 7 bases sitting between them. Per the germline V gene, CDR1 is MGHDK and CDR2 is SYGVNS. The CDR3 is 11 amino acids. CDR3: CASSLMDTQYF. CDR3 nucleotide sequence: TGTGCCAGCAGCCTGATGGATACGCAGTATTTT.

This chain uses TRBV7-8 with TRBJ2-5; tentatively, D is TRBD1 or TRBD2 (5 bases each). Per germline, CDR1 SGHVS and CDR2 FQNEAQ. The V end was cut by 5 bases, the J end by 2 bases, with 12 bases between. This CDR3 has 14 amino acids. This CDR3 is CASSRGWGQETQYF. DNA for the CDR3: TGTGCCAGCAGCCGCGGATGGGGGCAAGAGACCCAGTACTTC.

This rearrangement joins TRBV4-1 to TRBJ1-5; no definite D call. The V gene's germline CDR1 is MGHRA and CDR2 YSYEKL. V was pared by 0 bases and J by 2 bases, with 11 bases between. The CDR3 sequence is 16 residues long. CDR3 DNA: TGCGCCAGCAGCCAAGAGATGAGGATGGGCAATCAGCCCCAGCATTTT. Translating it yields CASSQEMRMGNQPQHF.

This clone was detected only once. The chain combines TRBV2 with TRBJ2-5, with D perhaps TRBD2 (6 bases). The CDR3 is made up of 17 amino acids. The V and J ends lost 1 base and 4 bases respectively, with 19 bases between them. Germline CDR1 and CDR2: SNHLY and FYNNEI. Here the CDR3 reads CASSEGSAGRRRETQYF. The CDR3, as DNA: TGTGCCAGCAGTGAAGGCTCGGCGGGAAGGCGCCGAGAGACCCAGTACTTC.

This clone was counted only a few times. This chain joins TRBV6-5 and TRBJ1-6; tentative D call: TRBD1 (5 bases). Germline lookup yields CDR1 MNHEY and CDR2 SVGAGI. V shed 4 bases and J shed 10 bases, with 14 bases lying between them. This CDR3 has 14 residues. The CDR3 region is CASSLRTGPSPLHF. CDR3 nucleotide sequence: TGTGCCAGCAGTTTACGTACGGGGCCCTCACCCCTCCACTTT.

The chain links TRBV11-3 to TRBJ2-5; 11 positions match TRBD2. Germline V gene data show CDR1 as SGHNT and CDR2 as YENEEA. This CDR3 spans 15 amino acids. The V segment lost 0 bases and the J segment 3 bases; nucleotides outside the gene matches: 0. The CDR3 DNA follows: TGTGCCAGCAGCTTAGAGGGACTAGCGGAAGAGACCCAGTACTTC. Encoded protein: CASSLEGLAEETQYF.

The rearrangement joins TRBV6-2 or TRBV6-3 to TRBJ2-5, with 8 bases identical to TRBD1. This CDR3 is built from 16 residues. The germline CDR1 and CDR2 sequences are MNHEY and SVGEGT. The V segment lost 2 bases and the J segment 5 bases; nucleotides outside the gene matches: 10. CDR3 region: CASSYAQGAGGETQYF. Here the CDR3 DNA reads TGTGCCAGCAGTTACGCCCAGGGGGCTGGAGGCGAGACCCAGTACTTC.